This TCR beta chain was documented in a study of identical twins. TCRdb analysed the 5' RACE reads with MiXCR anew, one entry per CDR3 protein. The table includes approximately 890,000 distinct CDR3 sequences, approximately 13% detected once. This CDR3 region has 15 residues. J was trimmed by 5 bases and V by 5 bases; bases with no gene match: 6. Looked up from germline, CDR1 is MNHNS and CDR2 is SASEGT. This clonotype was counted a few times. The sample was also reused in another study, on yellow fever vaccine responses in identical twins.

This TCR was recovered from a woman aged 18-35 years in good health. The specimen sequenced was PBMCs. The V gene is TRBV6-1, the J gene TRBJ1-5, with 10 bases matching TRBD1. The CDR3 here is CASSKRTGGDQPQHF. DNA for the CDR3: TGTGCCAGCAGTAAACGGACAGGGGGTGATCAGCCCCAGCATTTT.